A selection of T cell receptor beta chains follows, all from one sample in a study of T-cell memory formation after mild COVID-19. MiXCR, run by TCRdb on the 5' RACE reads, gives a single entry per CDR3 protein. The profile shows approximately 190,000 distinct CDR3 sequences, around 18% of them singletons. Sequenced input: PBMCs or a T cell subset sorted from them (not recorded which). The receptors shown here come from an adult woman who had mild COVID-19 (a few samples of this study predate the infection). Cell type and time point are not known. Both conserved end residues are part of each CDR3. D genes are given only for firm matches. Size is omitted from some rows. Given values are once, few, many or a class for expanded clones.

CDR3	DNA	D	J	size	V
CASSFSVADTQYF	TGTGCCAGCAGCTTCTCCGTCGCGGATACGCAGTATTTT	NA	TRBJ2-3	NA	TRBV7-3
CASSQEIGAGQPQHF	TGCGCCAGCAGCCAAGAGATAGGGGCCGGGCAGCCCCAGCATTTT	NA	TRBJ1-5	many	TRBV4-1
CASSHRQGSADTQYF	TGCGCCAGCAGCCATCGACAGGGTAGCGCAGATACGCAGTATTTT	TRBD1	TRBJ2-3	NA	TRBV4-1
CASSLDGVRELFF	TGTGCCAGCAGCTTAGATGGGGTCCGGGAGCTGTTTTTT	NA	TRBJ2-2	NA	TRBV11-2
CASSVEVGQVNSPLHF	TGCGCCAGCAGCGTGGAGGTCGGACAGGTGAATTCACCCCTCCACTTT	TRBD1	TRBJ1-6	NA	TRBV5-1
CASSLARYEQYF	TGTGCCAGCAGTTTGGCCAGATACGAGCAGTACTTC	NA	TRBJ2-7	NA	TRBV12-3/TRBV12-4
CASTQGSANIQYF	TGTGCCAGCACCCAGGGCTCAGCAAACATTCAGTACTTC	NA	TRBJ2-4	NA	TRBV3-1
CASSAGVRSNEQFF	TGTGCCAGCAGCGCGGGAGTCCGATCTAATGAGCAGTTCTTC	TRBD2	TRBJ2-1	few	TRBV7-9
CAWVRSGPKSEAFF	TGTGCCTGGGTACGGTCGGGGCCCAAGAGTGAAGCTTTCTTT	NA	TRBJ1-1	NA	TRBV30
CASSQLAGITDTQYF	TGTGCCAGCAGCCAACTAGCGGGGATCACAGATACGCAGTATTTT	TRBD2	TRBJ2-3	NA	TRBV7-8
CASRDSTNYGYTF	TGTGCCAGCCGGGACAGCACCAACTATGGCTACACCTTC	TRBD1	TRBJ1-2	few	TRBV6-5
CASTLAGGHEQYF	TGTGCCAGCACGCTAGCGGGAGGGCACGAGCAGTACTTC	TRBD2	TRBJ2-7	NA	TRBV7-9
CASRKSGSPYNEQFF	TGTGCCAGCAGGAAAAGTGGATCCCCCTACAATGAGCAGTTCTTC	NA	TRBJ2-1	few	TRBV11-3
CSARDRTGWNEQFF	TGCAGTGCTAGAGACAGGACAGGCTGGAATGAGCAGTTCTTC	TRBD1	TRBJ2-1	NA	TRBV20-1
CASSLMGGKDQPQHF	TGTGCCAGCAGTCTAATGGGGGGTAAGGATCAGCCCCAGCATTTT	NA	TRBJ1-5	many	TRBV11-2
CASSLARGPGPYEQYF	TGTGCCAGCAGTTTAGCCAGGGGGCCCGGTCCCTACGAGCAGTACTTC	TRBD1	TRBJ2-7	NA	TRBV6-5
CATSGHRGSTEAFF	TGTGCCACCAGCGGGCACAGGGGAAGCACTGAAGCTTTCTTT	TRBD1	TRBJ1-1	few	TRBV24-1
CASSSPDRPYEQYF	TGTGCCAGCAGCTCCCCGGACAGACCGTACGAGCAGTACTTC	NA	TRBJ2-7	NA	TRBV7-3
CASSARQGVFEQYF	TGTGCCAGCAGTGCACGGCAGGGGGTCTTCGAGCAGTACTTC	TRBD1	TRBJ2-7	NA	TRBV6-6
CASSSRLAVSYNEQFF	TGTGCCAGCAGCTCCCGACTAGCGGTCTCCTACAATGAGCAGTTCTTC	TRBD2	TRBJ2-1	NA	TRBV11-3
CASSLSGGASETQYF	TGTGCCAGCAGTCTTAGCGGGGGGGCGTCAGAGACCCAGTACTTC	TRBD2	TRBJ2-5	many	TRBV12-3/TRBV12-4
CASRHRAPYGYTF	TGCGCCAGCAGGCACAGGGCCCCCTATGGCTACACCTTC	NA	TRBJ1-2	NA	TRBV5-1
CASSYTGHASGYTF	TGTGCCAGCAGTTATACGGGACACGCGTCTGGCTACACCTTC	NA	TRBJ1-2	many	TRBV6-2/TRBV6-3
CASSLLAGGITDTQYF	TGTGCCAGCAGCTTACTAGCGGGGGGCATCACAGATACGCAGTATTTT	TRBD2	TRBJ2-3	NA	TRBV2
CASSYGPATNEKLFF	TGTGCCAGCAGTTATGGACCGGCAACTAATGAAAAACTGTTTTTT	NA	TRBJ1-4	NA	TRBV6-5
CASSVADASYNEQFF	TGCGCCAGCAGCGTCGCTGATGCCTCCTACAATGAGCAGTTCTTC	NA	TRBJ2-1	few	TRBV5-1
CASRKDRGLGQPQHF	TGTGCCAGCAGGAAGGACAGGGGGCTTGGTCAGCCCCAGCATTTT	TRBD1	TRBJ1-5	few	TRBV2
CASSYGPGPDTQYF	TGTGCCAGCAGTTACGGACCGGGACCAGATACGCAGTATTTT	NA	TRBJ2-3	NA	TRBV6-2/TRBV6-3
CASNPSGGGTEAFF	TGCGCCAGCAACCCTTCAGGGGGAGGCACTGAAGCTTTCTTT	TRBD1	TRBJ1-1	few	TRBV5-1
CSVENGGNQPQHF	TGCAGCGTTGAAAATGGGGGCAATCAGCCCCAGCATTTT	NA	TRBJ1-5	NA	TRBV29-1
CASSLWGTGESETQYF	TGCGCCAGCAGCTTGTGGGGGACAGGGGAGAGTGAGACCCAGTACTTC	TRBD1	TRBJ2-5	NA	TRBV5-1
CASSTGPGAHQPQHF	TGCGCCAGCAGCACCGGACCGGGAGCCCATCAGCCCCAGCATTTT	NA	TRBJ1-5	NA	TRBV5-1
CASSLSFANRGNEQYF	TGTGCCAGCAGTTTATCTTTCGCGAACAGGGGGAACGAGCAGTACTTC	TRBD1	TRBJ2-7	few	TRBV12-3/TRBV12-4
CASSSHSDGASGTIYF	TGTGCCAGCAGTTCTCATTCGGACGGCGCTTCGGGCACCATATATTTT	NA	TRBJ1-3	few	TRBV12-3/TRBV12-4
CASSSSHFSYNSPLHF	TGTGCCAGCAGTTCGTCTCACTTCTCCTATAATTCACCCCTCCACTTT	NA	TRBJ1-6	NA	TRBV6-5
CATSLPTEETQYF	TGTGCCACCAGCCTGCCGACAGAAGAGACCCAGTACTTC	NA	TRBJ2-5	NA	TRBV24-1
CASSRTLPSYEQYF	TGTGCCAGCAGCAGGACACTTCCCTCCTACGAGCAGTACTTC	NA	TRBJ2-7	NA	TRBV6-1
CASSLMSLNTEAFF	TGTGCCAGCAGCTTAATGTCACTGAACACTGAAGCTTTCTTT	NA	TRBJ1-1	NA	TRBV7-8
CAISESILTDTQYF	TGTGCCATCAGTGAAAGTATCCTCACAGATACGCAGTATTTT	NA	TRBJ2-3	few	TRBV10-3
CASSLGQAGVNEQFF	TGTGCCAGCAGCCTTGGGCAGGCGGGGGTCAATGAGCAGTTCTTC	TRBD2	TRBJ2-1	few	TRBV7-2
CASSVAEYNEQFF	TGTGCCAGCAGCGTAGCGGAATACAATGAGCAGTTCTTC	NA	TRBJ2-1	many	TRBV9
CASRDDGQYYEQYF	TGTGCCAGCAGGGACGATGGACAGTACTACGAGCAGTACTTC	NA	TRBJ2-7	once	TRBV7-2
CASSLADAGGNTIYF	TGCGCCAGCAGCTTAGCGGACGCCGGCGGAAACACCATATATTTT	NA	TRBJ1-3	NA	TRBV5-1
CASGGFLFGGYTF	TGTGCCAGCGGAGGGTTTTTGTTCGGTGGCTACACCTTC	NA	TRBJ1-2	NA	TRBV27
CASSWRAGTLTGELFF	TGCGCCAGCAGCTGGAGAGCGGGAACTTTGACCGGGGAGCTGTTTTTT	TRBD2	TRBJ2-2	NA	TRBV5-1
CASSEGWQANNSPLHF	TGTGCCAGCAGCGAAGGGTGGCAGGCAAATAATTCACCCCTCCACTTT	NA	TRBJ1-6	NA	TRBV3-1
CASSEGRIYGYTF	TGTGCCAGCAGTGAAGGCAGGATCTATGGCTACACCTTC	NA	TRBJ1-2	few	TRBV6-1